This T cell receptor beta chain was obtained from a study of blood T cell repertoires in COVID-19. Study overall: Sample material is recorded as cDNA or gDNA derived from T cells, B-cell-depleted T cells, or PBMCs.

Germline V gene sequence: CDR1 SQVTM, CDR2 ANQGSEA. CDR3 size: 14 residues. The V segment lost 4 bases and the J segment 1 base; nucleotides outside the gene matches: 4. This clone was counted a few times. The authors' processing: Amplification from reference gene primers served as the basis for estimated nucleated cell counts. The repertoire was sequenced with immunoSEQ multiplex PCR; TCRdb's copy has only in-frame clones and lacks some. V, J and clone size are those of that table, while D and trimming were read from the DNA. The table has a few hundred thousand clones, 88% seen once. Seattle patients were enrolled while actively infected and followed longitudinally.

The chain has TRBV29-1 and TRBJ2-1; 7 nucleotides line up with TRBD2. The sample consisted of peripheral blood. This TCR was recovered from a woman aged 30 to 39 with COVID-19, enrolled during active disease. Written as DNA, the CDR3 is TGCAGCGTTGTTGGCGGGAGTTCCTACAATGAGCAGTTCTTC. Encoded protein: CSVVGGSSYNEQFF.